This record concerns one T cell receptor (beta chain) sequence. Its antigen specificity is not known. No base quality information exists; no much larger clone differs at one position. Samples from volunteer blood donors who had recovered from COVID-19 were contributed by a second Seattle source. Collaborating institutions collected whole blood in K2EDTA tubes following their own protocols. For TCRbeta analysis, collaborator samples were shipped as frozen whole blood, as isolated PBMCs, or as DNA extracted from either sample type. These data come from a study of blood T cell repertoires in COVID-19 (dated by TCRdb to 2018 to 2021). Describing the broader study: Samples from collaborators originated in the United States, Italy and Spain and spanned both the acute and convalescent phases of COVID-19. The prospective study material was composed of cDNA or gDNA derived from T cells, B-cell-depleted T cells, or PBMCs. Subjects who had been exposed to COVID-19, were actively infected with it, or had recovered from it provided the deeply sampled blood TCRbeta repertoires that made up the dataset. The repertoires were released in a freely available public database meant as a resource for research on the immune response to SARS-CoV-2. Samples came from the ongoing ImmuneRACE study (first 160 participants) plus 1,254 subjects from 6 global collaborators. Sample metadata almost always included a de-identified subject ID, COVID-19 status, age in years and sex. Where available, HLA class I and class II types were taken from metadata supplied by the sample provider and were not determined by assay-based typing. The investigation overall reported the following: Clinical and demographic metadata were provided uncurated, with the amount varying by source and participant.

Trimming accounts for 4 bases at V and 4 bases at J, while the number of junction bases matched to no gene is 6. According to the germline V gene, CDR1 reads SGHVS and CDR2 reads FQNEAQ. The CDR3 contains 15 residues, cysteine and phenylalanine counted. Just CDR3 DNA is preserved here, 45 bases in frame from base 1. TCRbeta CDR3 regions were amplified from genomic DNA using the immunoSEQ Assay, a bias-controlled multiplex PCR. The original methods were these. The number of nucleated cells in each sample was estimated from the amplification of reference gene primers within the assay. To quantify the absolute abundance of each unique TCRbeta CDR3 rearrangement, sequence reads were collapsed and filtered. For each sample, productive Simpson clonality was calculated by taking the square root of Simpson's diversity index across productive rearrangements. Sourced from immuneACCESS, this table was stored by TCRdb with only in-frame sequences that have V and J called. A share of the clones is absent; for the studies checked, an unresolved V gene accounts for under half, and the remainder has no known explanation. Clone size and V and J calls were adopted from that table, with D and trimming inferred from the DNA. This sample holds 200,000 to 300,000 clones; roughly nine tenths were observed only once. Around 9.1% of the sample rests with the top ten.

This receptor was identified in a man aged 35 to 55 who had recovered from COVID-19. The sequenced sample consisted of peripheral blood. The sequence is built from TRBV7-8 and TRBJ2-2, with 7 bases aligning to TRBD1. The nucleotide sequence is given as TGTGCCAGCAGCTCCCACAGGGGATCCACCGGGGAGCTGTTTTTT. It translates as CASSSHRGSTGELFF.